The rows below give T cell receptor beta chains drawn from one sample of a study of blood T cell repertoires in COVID-19. Here immunoSEQ multiplex PCR was the method, and the copy in TCRdb shows in-frame clones only, minus some. The sample has about 140,000 clones, roughly 84% seen once. Sequenced: PBMCs or T cells enriched from blood (not recorded which). The receptors were sampled from a middle-aged man in a cohort exposed to, infected with or recovered from COVID-19 (not recorded which). The CDR3 runs from the conserved cysteine through the conserved F or W. The order of the fields is J gene, clone size, V gene, D gene, CDR3 DNA, CDR3 protein. The D gene is left open where the match is weak. Clone size appears in some rows only: once, few, many, or a class for an expanded clone.

TRBJ2-3 | - | TRBV4-3 | TRBD2 | TGCGCCAGCAGCCAAGTAGCGGGGGGCACAGATACGCAGTATTTT | CASSQVAGGTDTQYF
TRBJ2-7 | - | TRBV6-5 | - | TGTGCCAGCAGTTACTCGGCCCAGTCCTACGAGCAGTACTTC | CASSYSAQSYEQYF
TRBJ2-2 | - | TRBV7-9 | - | TGTGCCAGCAGCCCGCGGGCGGGGGCAGGAGCCGGGGAGCTGTTTTTT | CASSPRAGAGAGELFF
TRBJ1-2 | - | TRBV5-3 | TRBD1 | TGTGCCAGAAGCTTGGGGACAGGGGGCTCTGGCTACACCTTC | CARSLGTGGSGYTF
TRBJ2-2 | - | TRBV18 | - | TGTGCCAGCTCAACAAACACAGGGGAGGACACCGGGGAGCTGTTTTTT | CASSTNTGEDTGELFF
TRBJ2-5 | - | TRBV5-5 | - | TGTGCCAGCAGCCCCGCTAAAGAGACCCAGTACTTC | CASSPAKETQYF
TRBJ2-7 | - | TRBV15 | TRBD2 | TGTGCCACCAGCAGAGCTGGAGCGGGAGGTTCCTACGAGCAGTACTTC | CATSRAGAGGSYEQYF
TRBJ1-6 | - | TRBV7-9 | TRBD1 | TGTGCCAGCAGCTTAGACCGACAGGGGAATTCACCCCTCCACTTT | CASSLDRQGNSPLHF
TRBJ2-1 | - | TRBV24-1 | - | TGTGCCACCAGTGATTCTCTACTAGCCTACAATGAGCAGTTCTTC | CATSDSLLAYNEQFF
TRBJ1-2 | - | TRBV5-8 | TRBD1 | TGTGCCAGCAGCGTACAGGGGGCGGACTATGGCTACACCTTC | CASSVQGADYGYTF
TRBJ2-1 | - | TRBV19 | TRBD2 | TGTGCCAGTAGTATAGGGACTAGCGGGAGGTACAATGAGCAGTTCTTC | CASSIGTSGRYNEQFF
TRBJ1-3 | - | TRBV24-1 | TRBD1 | TGTGCCACCAGTGATCTTCTACAGGGGGGAAACACCATATATTTT | CATSDLLQGGNTIYF
TRBJ1-3 | - | TRBV2 | - | TGTGCCGACGCGGCTTCTGGAAACACCATATATTTT | CADAASGNTIYF
TRBJ1-1 | - | TRBV12-3/TRBV12-4 | - | TGTGCCAGCAGTTTTTCCCTCGCTGAAGCTTTCTTT | CASSFSLAEAFF
TRBJ2-7 | few | TRBV6-5 | - | TGTGCCAGCAGTACCTTCTCGCGGTTACAGGGGCAGTACTTC | CASSTFSRLQGQYF
TRBJ2-7 | once | TRBV18 | TRBD1 | TGTGCCAGCTCATCCGACAGGGGCCTGTCCTACGAGCAGTACTTC | CASSSDRGLSYEQYF
TRBJ1-3 | - | TRBV7-2 | - | TGTGCCAGCAGCTTAGGGTTCGCGGGAAACACCATATATTTT | CASSLGFAGNTIYF
TRBJ2-7 | once | TRBV19 | TRBD1 | TGTGCCAGTAGTTTCACGGGACAGGGGGCCTACGAGCAGTACTTC | CASSFTGQGAYEQYF
TRBJ1-1 | once | TRBV9 | - | TGTGCCAGCAGCGTCTCGACAGGGAACACTGAAGCTTTCTTT | CASSVSTGNTEAFF
TRBJ2-3 | - | TRBV15 | TRBD2 | TGTGCCACCAGCAGAGGAGAGACTAGCGGCCCAGATACGCAGTATTTT | CATSRGETSGPDTQYF
TRBJ1-5 | - | TRBV6-2/TRBV6-3 | TRBD1 | TGTGCCAGCAGCCCCGGACAGGGAGGGGGTCAGCCCCAGCATTTT | CASSPGQGGGQPQHF
TRBJ2-2 | - | TRBV24-1 | TRBD1 | TGTGCCACCAGTGGTACATACAGGGGGCGTGCCACCGGGGAGCTGTTTTTT | CATSGTYRGRATGELFF
TRBJ1-6 | - | TRBV6-5 | TRBD1 | TGTGCCAGCCGGACAGGGTTAACACCCCTCCACTTT | CASRTGLTPLHF
TRBJ2-5 | - | TRBV11-3 | TRBD1 | TGTGCCAGCAGCTTATCAGGGGGTATGGCGGAGACCCAGTACTTC | CASSLSGGMAETQYF
TRBJ2-3 | - | TRBV5-1 | - | TGCGCCAGCAGCTTGACTACGGTCACAGATACGCAGTATTTT | CASSLTTVTDTQYF
TRBJ2-5 | - | TRBV2 | TRBD2 | TGTGCCAGCACGGGACTAGCGGGCCCCGGGGAGACCCAGTACTTC | CASTGLAGPGETQYF
TRBJ2-2 | - | TRBV5-1 | - | TGCGCCAGCAGCCCCGGTACAGGGTTATCAACCGGGGAGCTGTTTTTT | CASSPGTGLSTGELFF
TRBJ1-1 | - | TRBV18 | TRBD1 | TGTGCCAGCTCAGGGACAGGCGCCACTGAAGCTTTCTTT | CASSGTGATEAFF
TRBJ2-3 | - | TRBV19 | - | TGTGCCAGTACCTTGGGGGGGGGCCCGTCCTTACAGCAGTATTTT | CASTLGGGPSLQQYF
TRBJ1-2 | - | TRBV6-2/TRBV6-3 | TRBD1 | TGTGCCAGCAGTTACGGGACAGGGTCAAGCTATGGCTACACCTTC | CASSYGTGSSYGYTF